There are many counts of the clone carrying this T cell receptor beta chain. Its specificity is not known. The entry originates in a study of T cells in Graves' hyperthyroidism and ophthalmopathy. General study findings and limits: Most thyroid-expanded clonotypes above 0.001 were also found in blood.

Patients aged 18 to 65 had newly diagnosed hyperthyroidism of under 2 months' duration. Source material for PBMCs was more than 9.5 ml fresh peripheral blood. Between the trimmed V and J ends, which lost 1 base and 0 bases, there was a span of 17 bases. The CDR3 has 18 residues. Amplification targeted TCR beta CDR3 regions from RNA transcripts. A set of HTBI primers served as the primers for a first-round RT-PCR of the TCR CDR3. One entry per CDR3 protein results from TCRdb running MiXCR on the multiplex PCR reads. The sample shows a few hundred thousand distinct CDR3 sequences, about 16% of them seen only once.

The sample was blood. This TCR derives from a woman aged 25-40 years with Graves' hyperthyroidism. The chain is built from TRBV12-3 or TRBV12-4 and TRBJ2-3; D is ambiguous. The CDR3 DNA reads TGTGCCAGCAGTTTAGATGGAAAGAGAATGAGAAGCACAGATACGCAGTATTTT. Translated: CASSLDGKRMRSTDTQYF.